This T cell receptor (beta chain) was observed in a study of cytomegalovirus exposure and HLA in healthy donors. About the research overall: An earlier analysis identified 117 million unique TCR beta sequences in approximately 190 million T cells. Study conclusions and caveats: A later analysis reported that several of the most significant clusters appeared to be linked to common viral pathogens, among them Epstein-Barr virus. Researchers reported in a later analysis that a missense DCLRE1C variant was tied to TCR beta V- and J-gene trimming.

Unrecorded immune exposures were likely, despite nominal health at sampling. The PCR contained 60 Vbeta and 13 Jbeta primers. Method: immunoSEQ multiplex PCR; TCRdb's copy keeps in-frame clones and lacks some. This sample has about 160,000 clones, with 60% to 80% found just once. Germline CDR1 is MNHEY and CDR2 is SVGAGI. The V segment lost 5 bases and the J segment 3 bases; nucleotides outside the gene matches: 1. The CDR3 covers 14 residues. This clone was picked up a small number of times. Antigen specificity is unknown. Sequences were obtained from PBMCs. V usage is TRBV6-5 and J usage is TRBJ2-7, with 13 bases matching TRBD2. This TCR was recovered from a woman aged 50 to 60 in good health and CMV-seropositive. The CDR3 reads CASSRLAGGYEQYF. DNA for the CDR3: TGTGCCAGCAGTCGACTAGCGGGAGGCTACGAGCAGTACTTC.